The clone carrying this T cell receptor (beta chain) was seen many times. Its antigen is undetermined. Unique molecular identifiers tagged the TCRbeta library. TCRdb reanalysed the PCR reads using MiXCR and keeps one entry per CDR3 protein. The sample has around 250,000 distinct CDR3 sequences, roughly 8.2% seen once; the top ten hold 6% to 7%. This CDR3 is 15 amino acids long. V lost 5 bases to trimming and J lost 2 bases; unmatched junction nucleotides: 2. Germline CDR1 and CDR2: KGHDR and SFDVKD. These data belong to a study of T-cell reconstitution after alpha-beta-depleted transplantation in children. Study-wide findings and caveats: Newly made T cells mostly supplied T-cell counts and diversity one year after transplant. Expanded graft clones, several hundred of them, were reportedly the source of alpha-beta T cells about two months after transplant. Recipient T cells and thymic progenitors that survived were the source of the high TCRbeta diversity seen at day 60 in some patients.

The chain has TRBV24-1 and TRBJ2-6; 7 nucleotides align to TRBD2. This TCR was sampled from a male patient under 18 who had a stem cell transplant for acute lymphoblastic leukemia, so the T cells may come from the graft donor. This material consisted of PBMCs, mostly from graft donor cells, taken 180 days after TCRalphabeta/CD19-depleted stem cell transplant. The CDR3 sequence: CATSGTRPGANVLTF. The DNA for the CDR3 is TGTGCCACCAGTGGGACTAGACCTGGGGCCAACGTCCTGACTTTC.